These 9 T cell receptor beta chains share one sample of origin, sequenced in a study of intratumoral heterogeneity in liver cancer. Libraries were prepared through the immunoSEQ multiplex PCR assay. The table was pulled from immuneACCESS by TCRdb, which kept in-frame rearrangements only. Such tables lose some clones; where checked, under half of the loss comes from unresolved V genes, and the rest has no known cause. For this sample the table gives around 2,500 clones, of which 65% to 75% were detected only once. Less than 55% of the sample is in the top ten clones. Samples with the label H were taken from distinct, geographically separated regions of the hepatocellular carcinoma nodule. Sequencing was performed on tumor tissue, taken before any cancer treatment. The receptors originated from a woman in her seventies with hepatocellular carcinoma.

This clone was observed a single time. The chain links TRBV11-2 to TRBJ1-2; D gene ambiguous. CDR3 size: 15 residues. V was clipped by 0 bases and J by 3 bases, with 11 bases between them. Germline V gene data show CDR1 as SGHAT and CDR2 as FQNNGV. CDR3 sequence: CASSLDPGVDYGYTF. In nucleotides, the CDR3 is TGTGCCAGCAGCTTAGATCCGGGCGTCGACTATGGCTACACCTTC.

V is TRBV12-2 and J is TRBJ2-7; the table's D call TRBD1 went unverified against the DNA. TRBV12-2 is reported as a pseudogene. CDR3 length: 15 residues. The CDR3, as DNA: TGTGCAAGTCGCTTAGAAAAGGGGCTCTCCTACGAGCAGTACTTC. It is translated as CASRLEKGLSYEQYF.

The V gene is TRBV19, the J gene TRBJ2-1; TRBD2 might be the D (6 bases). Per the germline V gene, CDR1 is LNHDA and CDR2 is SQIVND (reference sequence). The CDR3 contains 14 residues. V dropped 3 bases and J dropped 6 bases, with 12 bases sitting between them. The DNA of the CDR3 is TGTGCCAGTAGTATCGCGGGAACCGGCAATGAGCAGTTCTTC. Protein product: CASSIAGTGNEQFF.

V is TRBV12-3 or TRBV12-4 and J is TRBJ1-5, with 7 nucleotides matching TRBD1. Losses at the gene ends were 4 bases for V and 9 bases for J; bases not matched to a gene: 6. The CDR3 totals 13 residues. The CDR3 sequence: CASSSGGGGPQHF. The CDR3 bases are TGTGCCAGCAGTTCAGGGGGGGGTGGGCCCCAGCATTTT.

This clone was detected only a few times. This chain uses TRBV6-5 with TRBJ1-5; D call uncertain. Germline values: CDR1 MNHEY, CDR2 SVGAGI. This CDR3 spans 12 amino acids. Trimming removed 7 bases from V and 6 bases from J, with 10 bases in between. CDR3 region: CASKGSRQPQHF. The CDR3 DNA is TGTGCCAGCAAGGGCTCGCGTCAGCCCCAGCATTTT.

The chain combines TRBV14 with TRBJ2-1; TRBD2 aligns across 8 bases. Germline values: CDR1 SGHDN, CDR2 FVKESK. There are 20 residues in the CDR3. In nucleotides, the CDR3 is TGTGCAAGGGTGCAGGGACTAGACGGGAGCCTCCTCGGGGCCTACAATGAGCAGTTCTTC. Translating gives CARVQGLDGSLLGAYNEQFF.

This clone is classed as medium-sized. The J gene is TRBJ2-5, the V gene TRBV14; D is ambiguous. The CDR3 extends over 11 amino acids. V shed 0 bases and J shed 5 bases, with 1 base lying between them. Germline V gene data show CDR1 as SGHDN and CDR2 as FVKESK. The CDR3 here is CASSQDETQYF. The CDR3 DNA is TGTGCCAGCAGCCAAGACGAGACCCAGTACTTC.

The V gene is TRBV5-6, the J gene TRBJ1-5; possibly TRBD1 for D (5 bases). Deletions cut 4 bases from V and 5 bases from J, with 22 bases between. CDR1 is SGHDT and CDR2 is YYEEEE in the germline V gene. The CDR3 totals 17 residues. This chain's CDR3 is CASSHKTSGGKYQPQHF. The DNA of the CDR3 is TGTGCCAGCAGCCACAAGACGTCGGGGGGAAAGTATCAGCCCCAGCATTTT.

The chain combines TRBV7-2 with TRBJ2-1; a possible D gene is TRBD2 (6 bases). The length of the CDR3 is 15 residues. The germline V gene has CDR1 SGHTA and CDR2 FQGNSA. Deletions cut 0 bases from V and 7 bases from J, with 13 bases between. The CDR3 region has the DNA TGTGCCAGCAGCTTAGCTTACGGGAGTTGGAATGAGCAGTTCTTC. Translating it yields CASSLAYGSWNEQFF. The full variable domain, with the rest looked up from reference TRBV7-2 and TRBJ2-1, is GAGVSQSPSNKVTEKGKDVELRCDPISGHTALYWYRQSLGQGLEFLIYFQGNSAPDKSGLPSDRFSAERTGGSVSTLTIQRTQQEDSAVYLCASSLAYGSWNEQFFGPGTRLTVL.